This T cell receptor (beta chain) was identified during a study of blood T cell repertoires in COVID-19. TCRdb's table, derived via immunoSEQ multiplex PCR, lists solely in-frame clones and lacks some. Of 300,000 or so clones in the sample, roughly 87% were seen once. The CDR3 sequence is 15 residues long. The V gene lost 4 bases and the J gene lost 0 bases, with 11 bases spanning the gap. Germline CDR1 is LNHDA and CDR2 is SQIVND (reference sequence). Two negative PCRs, clearance, or symptom resolution had been documented for recovered Cohort 3 donors. The clonotype was recovered from a woman in her twenties or thirties who had recovered from COVID-19. The chain employs TRBV19 and TRBJ2-3; TRBD1 is a possible D gene (6 bases). The sequenced material came from PBMCs or T cells enriched from blood (not recorded which). For the CDR3, the DNA is TGTGCCAGTAGTAGAGGGGGTTCTAGCACAGATACGCAGTATTTT. Protein sequence: CASSRGGSSTDTQYF. Variable domain in full (rest from reference TRBV19 and TRBJ2-3): DGGITQSPKYLFRKEGQNVTLSCEQNLNHDAMYWYRQDPGQGLRLIYYSQIVNDFQKGDIAEGYSVSREKKESFPLTVTSAQKNPTAFYLCASSRGGSSTDTQYFGPGTRLTVL.